This note documents a single T cell receptor beta chain sequence. Its antigen is undetermined. This specimen belongs to a study of cytomegalovirus exposure and HLA in healthy donors. Study-wide results and caveats: Sequencing likely generated an artifact that appeared as a cluster of highly shared sequence variants. Relative to equally common others, HLA-associated TCR beta chains showed greater clonal expansion in a later analysis.

Germline lookup yields CDR1 SGHTA and CDR2 FQGNSA. There are 16 residues in the CDR3. V shed 6 bases and J shed 1 base, with 17 bases lying between them. With 60 Vbeta and 13 Jbeta primers, the PCR was carried out. TCRdb's table, derived via immunoSEQ multiplex PCR, lists solely in-frame clones and lacks some. The table has roughly 200,000 clones, 70% to 75% seen once. The sequence was obtained from a male donor in good health and CMV-seronegative. The material sequenced was PBMCs. The J gene is TRBJ2-3, the V gene TRBV7-2; TRBD1 is a possible D gene (5 bases). CDR3 region: CASSFAQGMGTDTQYF. CDR3 DNA sequence: TGTGCCAGCAGTTTCGCTCAGGGAATGGGCACAGATACGCAGTATTTT.